This entry lists 23 T cell receptor beta chains sequenced from one sample in a study of monozygotic twins with inflammatory bowel disease (dated by TCRdb to between 2017 and 2020). The library was obtained by 5' RACE. Sequencing took place on an Illumina HiSeq 2500. Each entry corresponds to one CDR3 protein sequence from reads that TCRdb reprocessed, and DNA is not given. The sample's table lists a count of approximately 150,000 distinct CDR3 sequences. Jointly, the top ten make up roughly 7% of the sample. The sequenced sample was blood. Receptors originate from a human donor with ulcerative colitis or Crohn's disease, or a healthy co-twin of an affected twin (not recorded which).

The chain employs TRBV30 and TRBJ2-7. CDR3 length equals 15 residues. CDR1 GTSNPN and CDR2 SVGIG come from the germline V gene (reference sequence). The CDR3 sequence: CAWRRISGSTYEQYF.

This chain uses TRBV20-1 with TRBJ2-4; TCRdb's D gene call, TRBD1, goes unchecked for lack of DNA. The CDR3 runs to 12 residues. Germline-derived CDR1 and CDR2 are DFQATT and SNEGSKA (reference sequence). The CDR3: CSAPQGRDIQYF.

V is TRBV3-1 and J is TRBJ2-3; no DNA is available, so the TRBD2 call from TCRdb remains unchecked. The CDR3 runs 14 residues. Germline loops: CDR1 LGHDT, CDR2 YNNKEL (reference sequence). CDR3 amino acids: CASSQAGLTDTQYF.

The genes are TRBV9 and TRBJ1-6; TCRdb designates TRBD1, a call that cannot be tested without DNA. The CDR3 is made up of 15 amino acids. Germline assignment: CDR1 SGDLS and CDR2 YYNGEE. CDR3: CASSVAGQYNSPLHF.

V is TRBV20-1 and J is TRBJ2-3; the D call from TCRdb, TRBD1, cannot be confirmed without DNA. CDR1 DFQATT and CDR2 SNEGSKA come from the germline V gene (reference sequence). The CDR3 is 15 amino acids. The chain's CDR3 is CSARDPGEGTDTQYF.

CDR3 sequence: CASVSLAGTGELFF. The chain employs TRBV6-1 and TRBJ2-2; as DNA is missing, the TRBD2 call by TCRdb cannot be tested. This CDR3 comprises 14 residues. Germline assignment: CDR1 MNHNS and CDR2 SASEGT.

The CDR3: CAISDIPLGVSNQPQHF. The chain uses TRBV10-3 and TRBJ1-5; TCRdb's D call of TRBD1 is untestable without DNA. Germline V gives CDR1 ENHRY, CDR2 SYGVKD. The CDR3 has 17 residues.

This chain uses TRBV10-3 with TRBJ1-2; TCRdb reports TRBD1, a call that lacks DNA to check it against. This CDR3 has 15 amino acids. Germline CDR1 and CDR2: ENHRY and SYGVKD. CDR3 sequence reads: CATRMRTFHGYGYTF.

This chain connects TRBV27 to TRBJ1-6; TCRdb reports TRBD1, a call that lacks DNA to check it against. CDR3 length: 14 residues. From germline, CDR1 is MNHEY and CDR2 SMNVEV (reference sequence). Here the CDR3 reads CASSFGRGNSPLHF.

The chain links TRBV12-3 or TRBV12-4 to TRBJ2-7; TCRdb's D call of TRBD2 is untestable without DNA. The CDR3 is 13 residues long. The CDR3 loop reads CASSSAGNYEQYF.

V and J are TRBV12-3 or TRBV12-4 and TRBJ1-1. This CDR3 is 12 amino acids long. The CDR3 sequence is CASSLMGTEAFF.

The chain employs TRBV7-6 and TRBJ1-6. The CDR3 runs to 16 residues. Germline V gene sequence: CDR1 SGHVS, CDR2 FNYEAQ. CDR3 protein: CASSFGGLKNYSPLHF.

The chain uses TRBV28 and TRBJ1-2; the D call from TCRdb, TRBD1, cannot be confirmed without DNA. This CDR3 spans 15 amino acids. Germline loops: CDR1 MDHEN, CDR2 SYDVKM. The CDR3 sequence is CASSLAGQVLWGYTF.

This chain uses TRBV7-2 with TRBJ2-7; with no DNA, the TCRdb D assignment of TRBD1 cannot be verified. The CDR3 spans 14 residues. CDR1 and CDR2 (germline): SGHTA, FQGNSA. The CDR3 loop reads CASSLDTPPSEQYF.

This sequence joins TRBV18 and TRBJ2-2. In germline, CDR1 is KGHSH, CDR2 LQKENI. There are 12 residues in the CDR3. The CDR3 sequence: CASSPRDGELFF.

The gene calls are TRBV20-1 and TRBJ1-5; TCRdb proposes TRBD1, but this gene call is untestable without DNA. This CDR3 is built from 13 residues. Germline V CDR1 and CDR2: DFQATT, SNEGSKA (reference sequence). CDR3 loop: CSAGQGGNQPQHF.

J is TRBJ2-1 and V is TRBV10-3. The CDR3 runs 13 residues. CDR1 ENHRY and CDR2 SYGVKD come from the germline V gene. CDR3 amino acids: CAISEPTGNEQFF.

V is TRBV5-1 and J is TRBJ2-3; the D call of TRBD1 rests on TCRdb alone, since no DNA is present to check it. This CDR3 is built from 14 residues. Germline values: CDR1 SGHRS, CDR2 YFSETQ. Here the CDR3 reads CASGYRGGTDTQYF.

The chain employs TRBV10-3 and TRBJ2-2; absent DNA, TCRdb's TRBD1 call cannot be checked. Germline V gene sequence: CDR1 ENHRY, CDR2 SYGVKD. The CDR3 has 14 amino acids. The CDR3 is CAIRQEGGTGELFF.

The CDR3 loop reads CASSLRQAGDEQFF. The genes are TRBV5-5 and TRBJ2-1. CDR3 size: 14 residues. CDR1 is SGHKS and CDR2 is YYEKEE in the germline V gene (reference sequence). Together with reference TRBV5-5 and TRBJ2-1, the CDR3 gives the full variable domain: DAGVTQSPTHLIKTRGQQVTLRCSPISGHKSVSWYQQVLGQGPQFIFQYYEKEERGRGNFPDRFSARQFPNYSSELNVNALLLGDSALYLCASSLRQAGDEQFFGPGTRLTVL.

This chain joins TRBV6-1 and TRBJ2-7; TCRdb's D call, TRBD1, is unchecked because there is no DNA. The CDR3 runs 16 residues. The germline gives CDR1 MNHNS, CDR2 SASEGT. CDR3 region: CASGPNNRLSSYEQYF.

The CDR3 here is CSAGGRELAKNIQYF. This sequence joins TRBV20-1 and TRBJ2-4; TCRdb gives TRBD1 as the D gene, but with no DNA this cannot be confirmed. This CDR3 spans 15 amino acids. From germline, CDR1 is DFQATT and CDR2 SNEGSKA (reference sequence).

The chain recombines TRBV19 with TRBJ2-3; the TRBD1 assignment by TCRdb is unverifiable without DNA. The length of the CDR3 is 16 residues. The germline V gene has CDR1 LNHDA and CDR2 SQIVND (reference sequence). CDR3 sequence reads: CASSARDRGTTDTQYF.